The 12 T cell receptor beta chains given below trace back to one sample, sequenced in a study of radiotherapy plus CTLA-4 blockade in lung cancer. Using immunoSEQ multiplex PCR, the repertoire was profiled, and TCRdb retains in-frame clones only, with some absent. The profile covers tens of thousands of clones, with around 83% appearing a single time and more than 0.65% taken by the ten largest. The sequencing used peripheral blood, collected from a patient treated with radiotherapy plus ipilimumab. These TCRs come from a human donor with non-small cell lung cancer who had stable disease on radiotherapy plus ipilimumab.

This clone was detected a few times. The chain joins TRBV7-9 to TRBJ2-5; D uncertain. The CDR3 spans 14 residues. Trimming pared 1 base from V and 4 bases from J, leaving 10 bases between. Per the germline V gene, CDR1 is SEHNR and CDR2 is FQNEAQ (reference sequence). The CDR3 spells CASSLGVAAETQYF. The CDR3 nucleotides read TGTGCCAGCAGCTTAGGCGTAGCAGCAGAGACCCAGTACTTC.

This chain links TRBV5-1 with TRBJ2-1; TRBD1 matches at 12 bases. The junction had 6 bases not matched to a gene; V was cut back by 2 bases and J by 0 bases. Germline V CDR1 and CDR2: SGHRS, YFSETQ. The CDR3 is 18 amino acids. The CDR3 DNA reads TGCGCCAGCAGCTTTCCAGGGACAGGGGGCCTCTCCTACAATGAGCAGTTCTTC. It encodes CASSFPGTGGLSYNEQFF.

The chain joins TRBV6-5 to TRBJ2-7, with 12 bases that match TRBD1. With 0 bases clipped from V and 6 bases from J, the junction kept 3 bases outside the gene matches. Germline-derived CDR1 and CDR2 are MNHEY and SVGAGI. The CDR3 has 15 amino acids. The CDR3 protein is CASSYSGQGASEQYF. The CDR3 DNA is TGTGCCAGCAGTTACTCGGGACAGGGGGCAAGCGAGCAGTACTTC.

V gene TRBV28 combines with J gene TRBJ2-1; tentative D call: TRBD1 (6 bases). The germline V and J ends were trimmed by 3 bases and 4 bases, with 13 bases remaining between them. CDR3 length: 15 amino acids. Per the germline V gene, CDR1 is MDHEN and CDR2 is SYDVKM. The CDR3 is CASSFGQSFYNEQFF. The CDR3, as DNA: TGTGCCAGCAGTTTTGGACAGTCGTTTTACAATGAGCAGTTCTTC.

The chain combines TRBV7-2 with TRBJ2-3; D is undetermined. The CDR3 extends over 13 amino acids. CDR1 SGHTA and CDR2 FQGNSA come from the germline V gene. Trimming removed 1 base at V and 6 bases at J, with 8 bases between. CDR3 protein: CASSLDLPDTQYF. The CDR3 DNA is TGTGCCAGCAGCTTAGATCTCCCCGATACGCAGTATTTT.

V usage is TRBV2 and J usage is TRBJ2-3; the match to TRBD2 covers 13 bases. V was clipped by 4 bases and J by 2 bases; unmatched bases: 3. The CDR3 has 16 amino acids. Germline V gives CDR1 SNHLY, CDR2 FYNNEI. This CDR3 is CASSGGLAGVTDTQYF. In DNA, the CDR3 is TGTGCCAGCAGTGGAGGACTAGCGGGGGTCACAGATACGCAGTATTTT.

The rearrangement joins TRBV5-1 to TRBJ2-7; D possibly corresponds to TRBD1 (5 bases). Germline lookup yields CDR1 SGHRS and CDR2 YFSETQ. CDR3 size: 14 residues. Trimming took off 0 bases at V and 3 bases at J, with 10 bases between the two ends. The CDR3 reads CASSLGGNNYEQYF. Here the CDR3 DNA reads TGCGCCAGCAGCTTGGGGGGCAATAACTACGAGCAGTACTTC.

The chain joins TRBV2 to TRBJ1-2; a possible D gene is TRBD1 (5 bases). Trimming pared 6 bases from V and 7 bases from J, leaving 21 bases between. Germline CDR1 is SNHLY and CDR2 is FYNNEI. The CDR3 runs 15 residues. The DNA for the CDR3 is TGTGCCAGCAGACCTACCGGGACCGCAGGAGGTGGCTACACCTTC. Encoded protein: CASRPTGTAGGGYTF.

The rearrangement joins TRBV30 to TRBJ2-3, with TRBD2 identical over 16 bases. Trimming at V came to 7 bases and at J to 1 base, leaving 5 bases not matched to a gene. From germline, CDR1 is GTSNPN and CDR2 SVGIG (reference sequence). CDR3 length: 16 residues. CDR3 residues: CASRGLAGGGTDTQYF. Here the CDR3 DNA reads TGTGCCTCGAGGGGACTAGCGGGGGGGGGCACAGATACGCAGTATTTT.

This clone was found a few times. The J gene is TRBJ2-3, the V gene TRBV7-2; D not certain. This CDR3 comprises 12 residues. In germline, CDR1 is SGHTA, CDR2 FQGNSA. Between the trimmed V and J ends, which lost 3 bases and 5 bases, there was a span of 6 bases. In DNA form, the CDR3 reads TGTGCCAGCAGCTTGGCTAGAGATACGCAGTATTTT. Amino acid sequence: CASSLARDTQYF. Based on the CDR3 plus reference TRBV7-2 and TRBJ2-3, the full variable domain is GAGVSQSPSNKVTEKGKDVELRCDPISGHTALYWYRQSLGQGLEFLIYFQGNSAPDKSGLPSDRFSAERTGGSVSTLTIQRTQQEDSAVYLCASSLARDTQYFGPGTRLTVL.

The chain joins TRBV7-8 to TRBJ2-7; 7 nucleotides match TRBD2. This CDR3 is 16 amino acids long. The germline V gene has CDR1 SGHVS and CDR2 FQNEAQ. J was trimmed by 3 bases and V by 1 base; bases with no gene match: 9. The DNA for the CDR3 is TGTGCCAGCAGCTTAGGGAGGCTAGCGGTTAACTACGAGCAGTACTTC. This translates into CASSLGRLAVNYEQYF. Together with reference TRBV7-8 and TRBJ2-7, the CDR3 gives the full variable domain: GAGVSQSPRYKVAKRGQDVALRCDPISGHVSLFWYQQALGQGPEFLTYFQNEAQLDKSGLPSDRFFAERPEGSVSTLKIQRTQQEDSAVYLCASSLGRLAVNYEQYFGPGTRLTVT.

J is TRBJ1-2 and V is TRBV6-6; D is unclear. Trimming left V 6 bases short and J 6 bases short, with 14 bases between. CDR3 length: 13 residues. Germline V gene sequence: CDR1 MNHNY, CDR2 SVGAGI (reference sequence). The CDR3 is CASRNSGLHGYTF. The DNA of the CDR3 is TGTGCCAGCAGAAACTCCGGTTTGCATGGCTACACCTTC.